The sequence of this TCR beta chain was determined in a study of neoadjuvant nivolumab and ipilimumab in lung cancer. TCRdb's table, derived via immunoSEQ multiplex PCR, lists solely in-frame clones and lacks some. Altogether roughly 13,000 clones are present, 95% being singletons, with the ten largest covering 2% to 3%. Notes on the study in general: TCR sequencing covered a small number of samples.

About this clone itself: Its target is unknown.

This TCR was sampled from an adult with non-small cell lung cancer. Material: peripheral blood, obtained after neoadjuvant nivolumab, alone or with ipilimumab, at or shortly before surgery.

Here the CDR3 reads CASSLMATQETQYF. CDR3 in DNA: TGTGCCAGCAGTTTAATGGCCACCCAAGAGACCCAGTACTTC. The V gene is TRBV27, the J gene TRBJ2-5; D unclear. Per the germline V gene, CDR1 is MNHEY and CDR2 is SMNVEV (reference sequence). V lost 2 bases, J lost 1 base, and 8 bases lay in between. This CDR3 region has 14 residues.